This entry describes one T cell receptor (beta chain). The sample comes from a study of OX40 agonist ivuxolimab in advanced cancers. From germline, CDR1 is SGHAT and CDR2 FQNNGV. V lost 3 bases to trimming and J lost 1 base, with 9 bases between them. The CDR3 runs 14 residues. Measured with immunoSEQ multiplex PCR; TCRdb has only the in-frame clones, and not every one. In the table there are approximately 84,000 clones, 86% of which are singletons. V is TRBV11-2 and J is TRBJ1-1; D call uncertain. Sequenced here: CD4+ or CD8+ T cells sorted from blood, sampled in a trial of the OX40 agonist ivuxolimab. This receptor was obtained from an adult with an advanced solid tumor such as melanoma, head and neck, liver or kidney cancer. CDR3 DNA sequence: TGTGCCAGCAGCTTTGGGGATGGGAACACTGAAGCTTTCTTT. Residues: CASSFGDGNTEAFF. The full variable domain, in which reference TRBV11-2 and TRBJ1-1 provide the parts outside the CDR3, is EAGVAQSPRYKIIEKRQSVAFWCNPISGHATLYWYQQILGQGPKLLIQFQNNGVVDDSQLPKDRFSAERLKGVDSTLKIQPAKLEDSAVYLCASSFGDGNTEAFFGQGTRLTVV.